What follows are 18 T cell receptor beta chains derived from one specimen sequenced in a study of shared clonotypes between healthy human individuals. The repertoire was sequenced with immunoSEQ multiplex PCR; TCRdb's copy has only in-frame clones and lacks some. The repertoire includes a few hundred thousand clones, more than 60% of them detected once, and over 9.5% sits in the top ten. Sequenced sample: memory CD4+ T cells sorted from blood. The subset here: CD45RA-negative fraction. These receptors originate from a man aged 25 to 45 in good health.

This clone was seen only a few times. The J gene is TRBJ2-7, the V gene TRBV7-9; D might be TRBD1 (6 bases). Germline V gene lookup returns CDR1 SEHNR and CDR2 FQNEAQ (reference sequence). The CDR3 sequence is 13 residues long. V was shortened by 5 bases and J by 4 bases, with 12 bases between the two germline ends. In nucleotides, the CDR3 is TGTGCCAGCAGCCACTACAGGGTTTACGAGCAGTACTTC. It codes for CASSHYRVYEQYF.

In its sample, this clone was seen once. The DNA of the CDR3 is TGCGCCAGCAGCCAATTTCTAGTAAGAGAGACCCAGTACTTC. Translation gives CASSQFLVRETQYF. The chain employs TRBV4-1 and TRBJ2-5, with no clear D. Germline CDR1 is MGHRA and CDR2 is YSYEKL. This CDR3 region has 14 residues. The ends were cut back, 2 bases at V and 4 bases at J, with 11 bases in the middle.

The chain's CDR3 is CASSSFGTDTQYF. DNA of the CDR3: TGTGCCAGCAGCTCCTTTGGCACAGATACGCAGTATTTT. The chain couples TRBV5-4 to TRBJ2-3, with D unclear. The CDR3 extends over 13 amino acids. V lost 3 bases to trimming and J lost 1 base, with 6 bases between them. Germline loops: CDR1 SGHNT, CDR2 YYREEE (reference sequence). Filled out from reference TRBV5-4 and TRBJ2-3, the complete variable domain reads ETGVTQSPTHLIKTRGQQVTLRCSSQSGHNTVSWYQQALGQGPQFIFQYYREEENGRGNFPPRFSGLQFPNYSSELNVNALELDDSALYLCASSSFGTDTQYFGPGTRLTVL.

The chain combines TRBV12-5 with TRBJ2-3; 11 bases align to TRBD1. The CDR3 is 15 amino acids. Per germline, CDR1 LGHNT and CDR2 FRNRAP. Trimming at V came to 3 bases and at J to 3 bases, leaving 2 bases not matched to a gene. Here the CDR3 DNA reads TGTGCTAGTGGTTTCGGACAGGGGGCGACAGATACGCAGTATTTT. Its translation is CASGFGQGATDTQYF.

This chain uses TRBV11-3 with TRBJ1-2; D is unclear. Trimming stripped 2 bases from V and 2 bases from J, with 6 bases between. CDR3 size: 13 residues. The germline gives CDR1 SGHNT, CDR2 YENEEA. The CDR3: CASSLSVNYGYTF. CDR3 nucleotides: TGTGCCAGCAGCTTATCAGTAAACTATGGCTACACCTTC.

About this clone: Germline and junction disagree at one end, which may indicate a read error. The V call is TRBV13, the J call TRBJ1-1; weak D call: TRBD1 (6 bases). CDR1 and CDR2 (germline): PRHDT, FYEKMQ (reference sequence). The length of the CDR3 is 16 residues. Here the CDR3 DNA reads TGTACCAGCAGCCATAGACTATCAGGGGTGGGCACTGAAGCTTTCTTT. It codes for CTSSHRLSGVGTEAFF.

This clone was observed a few times. V gene TRBV6-6 combines with J gene TRBJ2-1; D is unclear. Germline-derived CDR1 and CDR2 are MNHNY and SVGAGI (reference sequence). Trimming cost V 6 bases and J 3 bases, with 9 bases left between them. This CDR3 is 13 amino acids long. The CDR3 nucleotides read TGTGCCAGCAGGGCGGAGATCTACAATGAGCAGTTCTTC. As protein: CASRAEIYNEQFF.

The V and J genes are TRBV11-3 and TRBJ1-3; no definite D call. This CDR3 contains 15 residues. Trimming shortened V by 2 bases and J by 2 bases, and 10 bases separated the two germline ends. From germline, CDR1 is SGHNT and CDR2 YENEEA. For the CDR3, the DNA is TGTGCCAGCAGCTTATCCGGGATGGCTGGAAACACCATATATTTT. This translates into CASSLSGMAGNTIYF.

This clone was observed once. The chain employs TRBV6-5 and TRBJ2-1, with TRBD2 matching over 14 bases. This CDR3 region has 13 residues. V was pared by 10 bases and J by 8 bases, with 4 bases of the junction left unmatched. Germline V lookup: CDR1 MNHEY, CDR2 SVGAGI. The CDR3 bases are TGTGCCACCCGACTAGCGGGAGGGCATGAGCAGTTCTTC. Amino acid sequence: CATRLAGGHEQFF.

The chain recombines TRBV2 with TRBJ2-3, with D perhaps TRBD2 (5 bases). V was cut by 7 bases and J by 0 bases, with 8 bases left in between. From germline, CDR1 is SNHLY and CDR2 FYNNEI. The CDR3 is made up of 13 amino acids. The CDR3 DNA reads TGTGCCAGCAACCGGGAAAGCACAGATACGCAGTATTTT. Amino acid sequence: CASNRESTDTQYF.

This clone was detected only once. The V call is TRBV7-9, the J call TRBJ2-1; D gene unclear. CDR3 length equals 11 residues. Germline CDR1 SEHNR, CDR2 FQNEAQ (reference sequence). V was pared by 1 base and J by 10 bases, with 5 bases between. CDR3 region: CASSLGGEQFF. The CDR3 coding sequence is TGTGCCAGCAGCTTAGGAGGAGAGCAGTTCTTC.

The chain combines TRBV5-4 with TRBJ2-2; D gene unclear. The ends were cut back, 4 bases at V and 1 base at J, with 14 bases in the middle. There are 16 residues in the CDR3. Germline loops: CDR1 SGHNT, CDR2 YYREEE (reference sequence). The CDR3 sequence is CASSQGLGQNTGELFF. CDR3 DNA: TGTGCCAGCAGCCAAGGTTTAGGGCAGAACACCGGGGAGCTGTTTTTT.

The genes are TRBV7-7 and TRBJ2-5; a weak D match, TRBD2 (7 bases). Germline CDR1 SSHAT, CDR2 FNYEAQ (reference sequence). The V and J ends lost 0 bases and 5 bases respectively, with 13 bases between them. The CDR3 extends over 15 amino acids. The CDR3 DNA sequence: TGTGCCAGCAGCTTAGCGGGAGGGACATCGGAGACCCAGTACTTC. This translates into CASSLAGGTSETQYF.

This chain joins TRBV18 and TRBJ2-7, with D possibly TRBD1 on 5 matching bases. The germline V gene encodes CDR1 KGHSH and CDR2 LQKENI. This CDR3 comprises 13 residues. V lost 5 bases and J lost 3, with 11 bases in between. This chain's CDR3 is CASSIMDNYEQYF. CDR3 nucleotides: TGTGCCAGCTCAATAATGGACAACTACGAGCAGTACTTC.

This clone was seen at least ten times. The chain employs TRBV7-2 and TRBJ1-1; TRBD1 aligns across 9 bases. J lost 5 bases, V lost 9 bases, and 13 bases had no gene match. The CDR3 contains 15 residues. Germline CDR1 and CDR2: SGHTA and FQGNSA. For the CDR3, the DNA is TGTGCCAGTATGACAGGGGGGTCTTGGAGGACTGAAGCTTTCTTT. It specifies CASMTGGSWRTEAFF.

The chain carries TRBV2 and TRBJ1-2, with TRBD1 identical over 11 bases. This CDR3 has 18 amino acids. CDR1 and CDR2 (germline): SNHLY, FYNNEI. V was pared by 4 bases and J by 0 bases, with 10 bases of the junction left unmatched. For the CDR3, the DNA is TGTGCCAGCAGTGGCCGGGACAGGGGGGGGAACACTAACTATGGCTACACCTTC. Translation gives CASSGRDRGGNTNYGYTF. Using reference TRBV2 and TRBJ1-2 for the parts outside the CDR3, the full variable domain is EPEVTQTPSHQVTQMGQEVILRCVPISNHLYFYWYRQILGQKVEFLVSFYNNEISEKSEIFDDQFSVERPDGSNFTLKIRSTKLEDSAMYFCASSGRDRGGNTNYGYTFGSGTRLTVV.

The chain has TRBV7-3 and TRBJ2-5; TRBD2 matches 10 bases. The CDR3 spans 16 residues. Germline CDR1 reads SGHTA; CDR2 reads FQGTGA. V shed 5 bases, J shed 1 base, and the junction held 7 bases outside the gene matches. The CDR3 protein is CASSPVGLASQETQYF. In DNA, the CDR3 is TGTGCCAGCAGCCCCGTGGGACTAGCGTCCCAAGAGACCCAGTACTTC.

The CDR3 coding sequence is TGTGCCAGCTCACTTAGCGGGGTGAACACTGAAGCTTTCTTT. Its protein is CASSLSGVNTEAFF. This chain connects TRBV18 to TRBJ1-1, with D uncertain. Trimming pared 4 bases from V and 0 bases from J, leaving 9 bases between. Germline lookup yields CDR1 KGHSH and CDR2 LQKENI. The CDR3 runs 14 residues.